This TCR beta chain was sequenced for a study of blood T cell repertoires in COVID-19. Study in general: COVID-19 samples collected from the United States, Italy and Spain covered acute and convalescent phases.

Original data processing: Amplification from reference gene primers served as the basis for estimated nucleated cell counts. Data came from immunoSEQ multiplex PCR; TCRdb stores just in-frame clones and leaves some out. V and J calls and clone size are as listed in that table; D and trimming were resolved from the DNA. The sample holds 300,000 to 400,000 clones, roughly 90% seen once. Enrolled through a virtual design, the participants were between about 18 and 89 years of age and came from roughly 22 US areas. Researchers sorted participants into cohorts using their self-reported clinical history. The CDR3 spans 17 residues. The germline V gene encodes CDR1 LGHDT and CDR2 YNNKEL (reference sequence). Deletions cut 0 bases from V and 3 bases from J, with 15 bases between.

The origin of this receptor is a young woman who had been exposed to COVID-19. Sequencing was carried out using PBMCs or T cells enriched from blood (not recorded which). The chain couples TRBV3-1 (or the pseudogene TRBV3-2) to TRBJ1-3, with D uncertain. The CDR3 DNA reads as TGTGCCAGCAGCCAAGAGCGGATTAATAAAGGTGGAAACACCATATATTTT. Amino acid sequence: CASSQERINKGGNTIYF.